This entry lists 21 T cell receptor beta chains sequenced from one sample in a study of CD8 T cells in Susac syndrome. Random-hexamer reverse transcription was applied to about 0.5 to 1 ug RNA. TCRdb re-called the immunoSEQ multiplex PCR reads through MiXCR, storing one row per CDR3 protein. The table includes around 270,000 distinct CDR3 sequences, 70% to 90% detected once. Sequencing was performed on CD8+ T cells from PBMCs. Source of these receptors: a human donor with multiple sclerosis.

The chain combines TRBV28 with TRBJ2-5, with D perhaps TRBD2 (5 bases). The CDR3 is 16 amino acids. CDR1 is MDHEN and CDR2 is SYDVKM in the germline V gene. Trimming removed 6 bases at V and 5 bases at J, with 22 bases between. The CDR3 sequence is CASSSPPGTFLETQYF. CDR3 bases: TGTGCCAGCAGCTCCCCACCGGGAACCTTTCTCGAGACCCAGTACTTC.

This chain links TRBV29-1 with TRBJ1-1; a possible D gene is TRBD1 (5 bases). V was shortened by 4 bases and J by 1 base, with 16 bases between the two germline ends. This CDR3 has 15 amino acids. Germline CDR1 is SQVTM and CDR2 is ANQGSEA. CDR3: CSVARGLHANTEAFF. In DNA, the CDR3 is TGCAGCGTTGCCCGGGGCCTCCACGCGAACACTGAAGCTTTCTTT. Filled out from reference TRBV29-1 and TRBJ1-1, the complete variable domain reads SAVISQKPSRDICQRGTSLTIQCQVDSQVTMMFWYRQQPGQSLTLIATANQGSEATYESGFVIDKFPISRPNLTFSTLTVSNMSPEDSSIYLCSVARGLHANTEAFFGQGTRLTVV.

This clonotype came up once. The chain carries TRBV6-6 and TRBJ2-5, with no clear D. This CDR3 comprises 14 residues. Trimming cost V 0 bases and J 1 base, with 6 bases left between them. Germline V lookup: CDR1 MNHNY, CDR2 SVGAGI (reference sequence). Here the CDR3 reads CASSYSSLQETQYF. CDR3 bases: TGTGCCAGCAGTTACTCCTCACTCCAAGAGACCCAGTACTTC.

The chain combines TRBV14 with TRBJ2-2; D gene uncertain. Trimming removed 3 bases from V and 0 bases from J, with 8 bases in between. The CDR3 is made up of 15 amino acids. Germline loops: CDR1 SGHDN, CDR2 FVKESK. In DNA, the CDR3 is TGTGCCAGCAGCCAGTGGCCGGCGAACACCGGGGAGCTGTTTTTT. Protein product: CASSQWPANTGELFF.

The rearrangement links TRBV19 to TRBJ2-1; no clear D. Deletions cut 2 bases from V and 0 bases from J, with 8 bases between. Germline CDR1 is LNHDA and CDR2 is SQIVND (reference sequence). The length of the CDR3 is 15 residues. The CDR3 protein is CASSIISSSYNEQFF. The CDR3 DNA reads TGTGCCAGTAGTATAATAAGTAGCTCCTACAATGAGCAGTTCTTC.

In its sample, this clonotype was seen once. V usage is TRBV19 and J usage is TRBJ2-1, with TRBD2 matching 7 bases. Germline values: CDR1 LNHDA, CDR2 SQIVND (reference sequence). After removal of 5 bases from V and 10 bases from J, the junction contained 14 bases not matched to a gene. The CDR3 runs to 15 residues. The CDR3 protein is CASSRDAGDVSEQFF. In DNA form, the CDR3 reads TGTGCCAGTAGTCGCGACGCGGGGGATGTAAGCGAGCAGTTCTTC.

The rearrangement uses TRBV30 and TRBJ2-7; TRBD2 is a possible D gene (7 bases). The V and J ends lost 5 bases and 7 bases respectively, with 12 bases between them. The CDR3 covers 11 residues. Germline V lookup: CDR1 GTSNPN, CDR2 SVGIG (reference sequence). The CDR3 bases are TGTGCCTGGGAGGGAGGGGGTGAGCAGTACTTC. This gives the protein CAWEGGGEQYF.

The chain recombines TRBV27 with TRBJ2-3; D unclear. The V gene's germline CDR1 is MNHEY and CDR2 SMNVEV (reference sequence). V was shortened by 6 bases and J by 8 bases, with 15 bases between the two germline ends. There are 13 residues in the CDR3. CDR3 DNA: TGTGCCAGCAGACCGCTACCATCGGGTACGCAGTATTTT. Residues: CASRPLPSGTQYF.

This chain links TRBV18 with TRBJ1-4; D not resolved. Trimming pared 3 bases from V and 0 bases from J, leaving 8 bases between. The germline V gene has CDR1 KGHSH and CDR2 LQKENI. The CDR3 is 15 residues long. The CDR3 DNA reads as TGTGCCAGCTCACCTGCCCGTGCAACTAATGAAAAACTGTTTTTT. This codes for CASSPARATNEKLFF. Filled out from reference TRBV18 and TRBJ1-4, the complete variable domain reads NAGVMQNPRHLVRRRGQEARLRCSPMKGHSHVYWYRQLPEEGLKFMVYLQKENIIDESGMPKERFSAEFPKEGPSILRIQQVVRGDSAAYFCASSPARATNEKLFFGSGTQLSVL.

This sequence joins TRBV5-6 and TRBJ2-1; 12 nucleotides line up with TRBD2. CDR1 and CDR2 (germline): SGHDT, YYEEEE. Losses at the gene ends were 0 bases for V and 8 bases for J; bases not matched to a gene: 18. CDR3 size: 20 residues. CDR3 loop: CASSLGLAGGPEQPVHEQFF. The CDR3 DNA is TGTGCCAGCAGCTTGGGGCTAGCGGGAGGGCCCGAACAGCCAGTCCATGAGCAGTTCTTC.

V gene TRBV20-1 combines with J gene TRBJ2-7, with D hard to call. CDR1 DFQATT and CDR2 SNEGSKA come from the germline V gene (reference sequence). Between the trimmed V and J ends, which lost 3 bases and 0 bases, there was a span of 9 bases. The CDR3 has 13 amino acids. The CDR3 here is CSASQTSSYEQYF. The DNA for the CDR3 is TGCAGTGCTAGCCAGACCAGCTCCTACGAGCAGTACTTC.

A single count supports this clonotype. The V call is TRBV5-4, the J call TRBJ2-4; D not resolved. CDR1 and CDR2 from the germline V gene are SGHNT and YYREEE (reference sequence). V lost 9 bases and J 0 bases, leaving 13 bases between the germline ends. This CDR3 is 14 amino acids long. The CDR3 DNA is TGTGCCATAGGAGTGGAACAAGCCAAAAACATTCAGTACTTC. This encodes CAIGVEQAKNIQYF.

The chain carries TRBV21-1 and TRBJ2-7; the listed D gene, TRBD1, was not tested against the DNA. TRBV21-1 is a pseudogene. This CDR3 comprises 16 residues. CDR3 sequence: CASSTNGGTSPYEQYF. The CDR3 DNA is TGTGCCAGCAGCACAAATGGGGGGACATCCCCCTACGAGCAGTACTTC.

The chain links TRBV23-1 to TRBJ1-1; D is ambiguous. TRBV23-1 is flagged as an ORF with uncertain function. CDR3 size: 19 residues. Trimming shortened V by 7 bases and J by 0 bases, and 27 bases separated the two germline ends. CDR3 sequence (DNA): TGCGCCAGCACAAGCCCCTCGTCCGGTGGAGGGAAATTGAACACTGAAGCTTTCTTT. Amino acids: CASTSPSSGGGKLNTEAFF.

The chain recombines TRBV19 with TRBJ2-4; 10 bases agree with TRBD2. V was clipped by 8 bases and J by 8 bases; unmatched bases: 6. The CDR3 has 13 amino acids. CDR1 and CDR2 from the germline V gene are LNHDA and SQIVND (reference sequence). CDR3 DNA sequence: TGTGCCAGTTATAGCGGGGGGTCTGACATTCAGTACTTC. It specifies CASYSGGSDIQYF.

The chain has TRBV11-2 and TRBJ2-3; TRBD1 matches at 10 bases. Germline CDR1 SGHAT, CDR2 FQNNGV. Trimming took 5 bases from V and 0 from J; bases not matched to a gene: 5. The CDR3 spans 16 residues. CDR3 nucleotides: TGTGCCAGCAGCGATCCGGGACAGGGGAGCACAGATACGCAGTATTTT. Its translation: CASSDPGQGSTDTQYF. The full variable domain, rest sourced from reference TRBV11-2 and TRBJ2-3, is EAGVAQSPRYKIIEKRQSVAFWCNPISGHATLYWYQQILGQGPKLLIQFQNNGVVDDSQLPKDRFSAERLKGVDSTLKIQPAKLEDSAVYLCASSDPGQGSTDTQYFGPGTRLTVL.

The chain recombines TRBV7-3 with TRBJ2-7, with 8 bases lining up with TRBD1. V shed 8 bases, J shed 2 bases, and the junction held 14 bases outside the gene matches. In germline, CDR1 is SGHTA, CDR2 FQGTGA. The CDR3 contains 16 residues. In DNA, the CDR3 is TGTGCCAGCCTAGTAGACGGACAGGGTTGCCCCTACGAGCAGTACTTC. It is translated as CASLVDGQGCPYEQYF. Complete variable domain (other parts from reference TRBV7-3 and TRBJ2-7): GAGVSQTPSNKVTEKGKYVELRCDPISGHTALYWYRQSLGQGPEFLIYFQGTGAADDSGLPNDRFFAVRPEGSVSTLKIQRTERGDSAVYLCASLVDGQGCPYEQYFGPGTRLTVT.

This clonotype was seen a handful of times. V is TRBV3-1 and J is TRBJ2-7; a weak D match, TRBD2 (6 bases). Germline values: CDR1 LGHDT, CDR2 YNNKEL (reference sequence). This CDR3 has 14 amino acids. Trimming cost V 2 bases and J 2 bases, with 10 bases left between them. CDR3 sequence reads: CASSQPGVAYEQYF. CDR3 DNA sequence: TGTGCCAGCAGCCAACCGGGGGTGGCCTACGAGCAGTACTTC.

V usage is TRBV4-3 and J usage is TRBJ2-3; no clear D. V lost 1 base, J lost 5 bases, and 13 bases lay in between. The length of the CDR3 is 15 residues. Germline V CDR1 and CDR2: LGHNA, YSLEER. DNA for the CDR3: TGCGCCAGCAGCCAAGGTCGCGCTGGCTTAGATACGCAGTATTTT. This encodes CASSQGRAGLDTQYF.

V is TRBV9 and J is TRBJ2-3, with TRBD1 matching over 7 bases. The CDR3 spans 15 residues. The germline V gene has CDR1 SGDLS and CDR2 YYNGEE. V trimming: 1 base; J trimming: 0 bases; junction bases outside the gene matches: 2. CDR3 sequence reads: CASSVWTGSTDTQYF. CDR3 DNA sequence: TGTGCCAGCAGCGTATGGACAGGTAGCACAGATACGCAGTATTTT.

The chain employs TRBV9 and TRBJ2-7; 9 nucleotides line up with TRBD1. This CDR3 is built from 14 residues. Trimming cost V 2 bases and J 4 bases; bases outside gene matches: 4. Germline V lookup: CDR1 SGDLS, CDR2 YYNGEE. Written as DNA, the CDR3 is TGTGCCAGCAGCGTCGGGACAGGGACTTACGAGCAGTACTTC. As protein: CASSVGTGTYEQYF.